Listed below are T cell receptor beta chains from one sample, sequenced in a study of vaccination and CD4 T cells after COVID-19. TCRdb re-called the PCR reads with MiXCR, one entry per CDR3 protein. Of roughly 15,000 distinct CDR3 sequences in the sample, roughly 51% were seen once. Their specific antigens are unknown. Sequenced here: CD4+ T cells from blood, cultured in vitro, sampled before SARS-CoV-2 vaccination. These receptors came from a human donor who had recovered from COVID-19. Both conserved end residues are part of each CDR3. The D gene is left open where the match is weak. The size of a clone is reported for some rows only, either as once, few or many, or as a class for expanded clones.

V	J	size	D	CDR3	DNA
TRBV7-2	TRBJ2-7	few	TRBD1	CASSTTGDRDTEQYF	TGTGCCAGCAGCACGACGGGGGACAGGGATACCGAGCAGTACTTC
TRBV7-8	TRBJ2-1	medium-sized	.	CASSLEGTLGEQFF	TGTGCCAGCAGCTTAGAGGGAACTTTGGGTGAGCAGTTCTTC
TRBV11-3	TRBJ1-1	.	.	CASSPRSDQNTEAFF	TGTGCCAGCAGCCCACGTTCAGACCAGAACACTGAAGCTTTCTTT
TRBV7-2	TRBJ2-4	.	.	CASSAQGLGSGNIQYF	TGTGCCAGCAGCGCGCAGGGGTTGGGGAGTGGAAACATTCAGTACTTC
TRBV20-1	TRBJ2-5	once	.	CSARDRIGREETQYF	TGCAGTGCTAGAGATCGGATAGGACGTGAAGAGACCCAGTACTTC
TRBV7-9	TRBJ1-1	.	TRBD1	CASSTFGQGVRGTEAYF	TGTGCCAGCAGCACGTTCGGACAGGGGGTAAGGGGGACTGAAGCTTACTTT
TRBV6-1	TRBJ2-3	.	TRBD2	CASSKSLLAGGPDTQYF	TGTGCCAGCAGTAAAAGCTTACTAGCGGGGGGGCCAGATACGCAGTATTTT
TRBV20-1	TRBJ2-1	.	.	CSAAESHEQFF	TGCAGTGCTGCAGAGTCGCATGAGCAGTTCTTC
TRBV20-1	TRBJ2-2	few	.	CSASGTYGDTGELFF	TGCAGTGCTTCAGGGACTTACGGGGACACCGGGGAGCTGTTTTTT
TRBV12-3/TRBV12-4	TRBJ1-6	.	TRBD1	CASSLDPGQGGPLHF	TGTGCCAGCAGTCTCGACCCCGGACAGGGCGGACCCCTCCACTTT
TRBV6-1	TRBJ1-1	.	.	CATPGGLNTEAFF	TGTGCCACCCCCGGGGGGCTGAACACTGAAGCTTTCTTT
TRBV7-3	TRBJ2-2	.	TRBD1	CASNPGTGNTGELFF	TGTGCCAGCAATCCCGGGACAGGGAACACCGGGGAGCTGTTTTTT
TRBV5-4	TRBJ2-3	.	TRBD1	CASSLLIGTGSTDTQYF	TGTGCCAGCAGCTTACTAATCGGGACAGGGAGCACAGATACGCAGTATTTT
TRBV4-2	TRBJ1-5	.	TRBD1	CASSPYLSGTGNNQPQHF	TGTGCCAGCAGCCCGTACCTATCCGGGACAGGTAACAATCAGCCCCAGCATTTT
TRBV5-6	TRBJ2-1	.	TRBD2	CASSLAGLAANEQFF	TGTGCCAGCAGCTTGGCCGGACTAGCTGCTAATGAGCAGTTCTTC
TRBV10-2	TRBJ2-7	.	.	CASKGDRWHEQYF	TGCGCCAGCAAAGGGGATAGATGGCACGAGCAGTACTTC
TRBV20-1	TRBJ2-3	.	TRBD2	CSARGPSGWRPTHGTQYF	TGCAGTGCTAGAGGTCCTAGCGGGTGGCGGCCCACACACGGTACGCAGTATTTT
TRBV7-2	TRBJ1-1	.	TRBD1	CASSTPQGAFYTEAFF	TGTGCCAGCAGTACCCCTCAGGGGGCGTTTTATACTGAAGCTTTCTTT
TRBV7-2	TRBJ1-3	few	.	CASSATGGNTIYF	TGTGCCAGCAGCGCGACAGGAGGAAACACCATATATTTT
TRBV20-1	TRBJ1-1	few	.	CSASDSQRGAFF	TGCAGTGCTAGCGACAGCCAGAGGGGAGCTTTCTTT
TRBV25-1	TRBJ2-3	.	TRBD2	CASSVQGTTRPDTQYF	TGTGCCAGCAGTGTTCAAGGGACTACTCGACCGGATACGCAGTATTTT
TRBV7-2	TRBJ1-2	few	.	CASSFSGGTNYGYTF	TGTGCCAGCAGCTTCTCCGGCGGAACTAACTATGGCTACACCTTC
TRBV2	TRBJ2-7	.	.	CASSGAGRRNEQYF	TGTGCCAGCAGTGGGGCGGGCAGGAGGAACGAGCAGTACTTC
TRBV6-2/TRBV6-3	TRBJ1-6	.	.	CASSYWANSPLHF	TGTGCCAGCAGTTACTGGGCTAATTCACCCCTCCACTTT
TRBV24-1	TRBJ2-1	.	.	CATSRGKGPSNEQFF	TGTGCCACCAGCAGAGGAAAGGGGCCGAGCAATGAGCAGTTCTTC
TRBV6-1	TRBJ1-6	.	TRBD1	CASKLQGEHSPLHF	TGTGCCAGCAAATTACAGGGGGAACATTCACCCCTCCACTTT
TRBV20-1	TRBJ1-6	.	.	CSARFGGRDLYYNSPLHF	TGCAGTGCTAGATTCGGAGGCAGGGACCTATACTATAATTCACCCCTCCACTTT
TRBV2	TRBJ1-2	once	TRBD1	CASTEHRQGNNYGYTF	TGTGCCAGCACTGAGCACCGACAGGGGAATAACTATGGCTACACCTTC
TRBV20-1	TRBJ1-2	.	TRBD1	CSAWEGKGGNYGYTF	TGCAGTGCTTGGGAGGGAAAAGGGGGCAACTATGGCTACACCTTC
TRBV4-3	TRBJ1-2	.	.	CASSQDGRTYTF	TGCGCCAGCAGCCAAGATGGACGGACCTACACCTTC
TRBV19	TRBJ2-3	.	.	CASSIGFGGYTDTQYF	TGTGCCAGTAGTATTGGATTTGGCGGATACACAGATACGCAGTATTTT
TRBV7-6	TRBJ2-3	.	TRBD2	CASSLTASGGAGTDTQYF	TGTGCCAGCAGCTTAACGGCTAGCGGGGGGGCAGGCACAGATACGCAGTATTTT
TRBV10-3	TRBJ1-5	few	.	CAISEGPRNQPQHF	TGTGCCATCAGTGAGGGCCCACGCAATCAGCCCCAGCATTTT
TRBV6-2/TRBV6-3	TRBJ1-1	.	.	CATRQLALGTEAFF	TGTGCCACCCGACAGCTAGCATTGGGCACTGAAGCTTTCTTT
TRBV10-3	TRBJ1-5	.	.	CAISESKGNGQPQHF	TGTGCCATCAGTGAGTCTAAGGGGAATGGGCAGCCCCAGCATTTT
TRBV6-1	TRBJ1-2	.	TRBD1	CAGSKDRAPYGYTF	TGTGCCGGCAGTAAGGACAGGGCCCCCTATGGCTACACCTTC
TRBV30	TRBJ1-1	.	.	CAWSVAGGTEAFF	TGTGCCTGGAGTGTAGCCGGGGGGACTGAAGCTTTCTTT
TRBV12-3/TRBV12-4	TRBJ2-3	.	.	CASSLGRSTDTQYF	TGTGCCAGCAGTTTGGGCAGATCCACAGATACGCAGTATTTT
TRBV20-1	TRBJ2-7	.	.	CSARDGRTAYEQYF	TGCAGTGCTAGAGATGGGAGGACAGCTTACGAGCAGTACTTC
TRBV6-5	TRBJ2-5	.	.	CASSYVGGQETQYF	TGTGCCAGCAGTTACGTCGGGGGACAAGAGACCCAGTACTTC
TRBV29-1	TRBJ2-2	.	.	CSALDGTVKTGELFF	TGCAGCGCCCTCGATGGGACGGTAAAAACCGGGGAGCTGTTTTTT
TRBV6-5	TRBJ1-1	.	.	CASSYGPGMNTEAFF	TGTGCCAGCAGTTACGGTCCAGGGATGAACACTGAAGCTTTCTTT
TRBV29-1	TRBJ1-1	.	.	CSVRGIMNTEAFF	TGCAGCGTAAGGGGTATCATGAACACTGAAGCTTTCTTT
TRBV5-1	TRBJ1-2	.	.	CASSLDPLYGYTF	TGCGCCAGCAGCTTGGATCCGCTCTATGGCTACACCTTC
TRBV20-1	TRBJ2-7	.	.	CSASSAYEQYF	TGCAGTGCTAGTTCAGCTTACGAGCAGTACTTC
TRBV20-1	TRBJ1-1	few	.	CSARKLSLNTEAFF	TGCAGTGCTAGGAAGCTCTCATTGAACACTGAAGCTTTCTTT
TRBV2	TRBJ1-5	.	.	CASSAGAPEPQHF	TGTGCCAGCAGTGCTGGGGCGCCAGAACCCCAGCATTTT
TRBV7-9	TRBJ1-1	few	.	CASSLEGGATEAFF	TGTGCCAGCAGCTTAGAGGGCGGGGCCACTGAAGCTTTCTTT
TRBV20-1	TRBJ2-7	once	TRBD2	CSASGGGSEQYF	TGCAGTGCTAGCGGGGGGGGGTCCGAGCAGTACTTC
TRBV30	TRBJ2-5	.	TRBD2	CAWRRGGIQETQYF	TGTGCCTGGCGCCGGGGGGGGATCCAAGAGACCCAGTACTTC
TRBV7-2	TRBJ1-1	once	.	CASRQRLNTEAFF	TGTGCCAGCAGGCAGCGGCTGAACACTGAAGCTTTCTTT
TRBV19	TRBJ1-1	.	.	CASSPRGGMNTEAFF	TGTGCCAGTAGTCCCCGAGGAGGAATGAACACTGAAGCTTTCTTT
TRBV19	TRBJ2-5	.	TRBD1	CASKPGQGAETQYF	TGTGCCAGCAAACCGGGACAGGGGGCCGAGACCCAGTACTTC
TRBV11-2	TRBJ2-5	few	.	CASSRQRGAQETQYF	TGTGCCAGCAGCCGACAAAGGGGGGCTCAAGAGACCCAGTACTTC